These 22 T cell receptor beta chains share one sample of origin, sequenced in a study of blood T cell repertoires in COVID-19. Using immunoSEQ multiplex PCR, the repertoire was profiled, and TCRdb retains in-frame clones only, with some absent. Among about 39,000 clones listed, approximately 84% were seen once. Material for sequencing was peripheral blood. These receptors were obtained from a man aged 50 to 60 with active or convalescent COVID-19.

The rearrangement joins TRBV7-8 to TRBJ1-1; D possibly corresponds to TRBD1 (6 bases). Trimming removed 0 bases at V and 1 base at J, with 12 bases between. This CDR3 region has 16 residues. The germline V gene encodes CDR1 SGHVS and CDR2 FQNEAQ. This CDR3 reads CASSLAGRGPNTEAFF. DNA for the CDR3: TGTGCCAGCAGCTTAGCGGGCAGGGGCCCGAACACTGAAGCTTTCTTT.

This chain uses TRBV6-5 with TRBJ1-4; possible D gene TRBD1, 6 bases. Germline loops: CDR1 MNHEY, CDR2 SVGAGI. The germline V and J ends were trimmed by 6 bases and 4 bases, with 15 bases remaining between them. This CDR3 contains 15 residues. The DNA for the CDR3 is TGTGCCAGCAGCCCCGAGGGGGTAGTTAATGAAAAACTGTTTTTT. This codes for CASSPEGVVNEKLFF.

The chain uses TRBV14 and TRBJ2-5, with D possibly TRBD2 on 5 matching bases. There are 17 residues in the CDR3. Looked up from germline, CDR1 is SGHDN and CDR2 is FVKESK. Trimming pared 0 bases from V and 2 bases from J, leaving 16 bases between. The CDR3, as DNA: TGTGCCAGCAGCCAAGATCGCAGCACGACTATTCAAGAGACCCAGTACTTC. Protein: CASSQDRSTTIQETQYF.

The chain joins TRBV19 to TRBJ2-1; TRBD2 matches 10 bases. V dropped 4 bases and J dropped 6; count of bases not matched to a gene: 9. Germline CDR1 LNHDA, CDR2 SQIVND (reference sequence). CDR3 size: 16 residues. This chain's CDR3 is CASSTIAGGLSNEQFF. Written as DNA, the CDR3 is TGTGCCAGTAGTACCATAGCGGGGGGCTTAAGCAATGAGCAGTTCTTC.

The genes are TRBV12-5 and TRBJ1-5; D is possibly TRBD1 (5 bases). The length of the CDR3 is 15 residues. Germline V gene data show CDR1 as LGHNT and CDR2 as FRNRAP. The germline V and J ends were trimmed by 2 bases and 2 bases, with 10 bases remaining between them. CDR3 DNA: TGTGCTAGTGGTTTGCCCGACAGCCGCAATCAGCCCCAGCATTTT. Protein product: CASGLPDSRNQPQHF.

The rearrangement joins TRBV11-2 to TRBJ1-1; 7 bases are a match to TRBD1. The V gene end was trimmed by 2 bases and the J gene end by 1 base; junction bases not matched to a gene: 10. This CDR3 is built from 17 residues. Germline V lookup: CDR1 SGHAT, CDR2 FQNNGV. For the CDR3, the DNA is TGTGCCAGCAGCTTATTTGGGACGAGGACAGGGAACACTGAAGCTTTCTTT. This encodes CASSLFGTRTGNTEAFF.

In this sample, this clone turned up once. The chain recombines TRBV5-4 with TRBJ1-2; D may be TRBD1 (6 bases). Germline V CDR1 and CDR2: SGHNT, YYREEE (reference sequence). Trimming cost V 1 base and J 3 bases, with 10 bases left between them. This CDR3 has 14 amino acids. CDR3 DNA sequence: TGTGCCAGCAGCTTGTTACAGGGCTACTATGGCTACACCTTC. The encoded protein is CASSLLQGYYGYTF.

The chain has TRBV19 and TRBJ2-7; 10 positions match TRBD1. Germline CDR1 is LNHDA and CDR2 is SQIVND (reference sequence). CDR3 size: 15 residues. V gave up 5 bases and J gave up 5 bases; unmatched junction bases: 9. In DNA, the CDR3 is TGTGCCAGTAGTCCCGCCGGACAGGGGGTCCACGAGCAGTACTTC. It translates to CASSPAGQGVHEQYF.

The chain combines TRBV19 with TRBJ1-6; D is possibly TRBD1 (5 bases). The CDR3 covers 15 residues. Trimming pared 0 bases from V and 7 bases from J, leaving 10 bases between. Germline assignment: CDR1 LNHDA and CDR2 SQIVND (reference sequence). The CDR3 is CASSIDSGGNSPLHF. The CDR3 region has the DNA TGTGCCAGTAGTATAGATAGCGGGGGGAATTCACCCCTCCACTTT.

The chain has TRBV4-1 and TRBJ2-3, with 9 bases fitting TRBD2. Looked up from germline, CDR1 is MGHRA and CDR2 is YSYEKL. The CDR3 is made up of 16 amino acids. V was clipped by 1 base and J by 6 bases; unmatched bases: 8. CDR3 DNA: TGCGCCAGCAGCCAAGTGTATAGCGGGGGCTCGGATACGCAGTATTTT. Its protein product is CASSQVYSGGSDTQYF.

The chain combines TRBV19 with TRBJ1-4; 10 bases agree with TRBD1. Germline trimming cut 6 bases from V and 2 bases from J; bases unmatched to any gene: 0. The CDR3 consists of 14 residues. CDR1 LNHDA and CDR2 SQIVND come from the germline V gene (reference sequence). The CDR3 region is CASRDRGTNEKLFF. In DNA form, the CDR3 reads TGTGCCAGTAGGGACAGGGGGACTAATGAAAAACTGTTTTTT. The variable domain in full, with the rest retrieved from reference TRBV19 and TRBJ1-4, is DGGITQSPKYLFRKEGQNVTLSCEQNLNHDAMYWYRQDPGQGLRLIYYSQIVNDFQKGDIAEGYSVSREKKESFPLTVTSAQKNPTAFYLCASRDRGTNEKLFFGSGTQLSVL.

This chain joins TRBV4-1 and TRBJ2-1; 8 bases align to TRBD1. The CDR3 spans 14 residues. V gave up 0 bases and J gave up 9 bases; unmatched junction bases: 4. Germline values: CDR1 MGHRA, CDR2 YSYEKL. CDR3 bases: TGCGCCAGCAGCCAAGATCAGGGGGCCATTGAGCAGTTCTTC. It translates to CASSQDQGAIEQFF.

The chain joins TRBV6-5 to TRBJ2-3; tentative D call: TRBD2 (6 bases). V gave up 9 bases and J gave up 11 bases, with 24 bases separating them. This CDR3 has 14 residues. Germline V CDR1 and CDR2: MNHEY, SVGAGI. Written as DNA, the CDR3 is TGTGCCAGTTCACCCCACAACCGGGAGCCCGGGCAGTATTTT. Amino acids: CASSPHNREPGQYF.

This clone appeared a few times. The V gene is TRBV15, the J gene TRBJ1-5; perhaps TRBD1 as D (5 bases). The CDR3 spans 16 residues. Trimming took 2 bases from V and 0 from J, leaving 11 bases between them. Germline CDR1 is LNHNV and CDR2 is YYDKDF (reference sequence). CDR3 nucleotides: TGTGCCACCAGCAGATCAGGACAAGATAGCAATCAGCCCCAGCATTTT. This encodes CATSRSGQDSNQPQHF.

The chain uses TRBV5-4 and TRBJ2-2; TRBD2 aligns across 7 bases. V lost 4 bases and J lost 0; bases outside the gene matches: 9. Germline V gene lookup returns CDR1 SGHNT and CDR2 YYREEE (reference sequence). This CDR3 is built from 17 residues. CDR3 region: CASSEVGRGANTGELFF. For the CDR3, the DNA is TGTGCCAGCAGCGAGGTGGGGAGGGGCGCGAACACCGGGGAGCTGTTTTTT.

The chain carries TRBV10-2 and TRBJ2-3; TRBD2 matches 14 bases. Losses at the gene ends were 6 bases for V and 3 bases for J; bases not matched to a gene: 11. Germline values: CDR1 WSHSY, CDR2 SAAADI. This CDR3 contains 18 residues. The CDR3: CASRRPGLAGDRTDTQYF. The CDR3 DNA reads as TGCGCCAGCAGGAGACCGGGACTAGCGGGGGATAGGACAGATACGCAGTATTTT.

The chain uses TRBV5-4 and TRBJ2-7; 15 bases are a match to TRBD2. CDR3 length equals 15 residues. The V segment lost 3 bases and the J segment 6 bases; nucleotides outside the gene matches: 4. Germline V CDR1 and CDR2: SGHNT, YYREEE (reference sequence). The chain's CDR3 is CASSWTSGGASEQYF. CDR3 sequence (DNA): TGTGCCAGCAGCTGGACTAGCGGGGGGGCCTCCGAGCAGTACTTC.

V gene TRBV5-1 combines with J gene TRBJ2-3; TRBD2 is a possible D gene (6 bases). This CDR3 is built from 16 residues. Looked up from germline, CDR1 is SGHRS and CDR2 is YFSETQ. V lost 0 bases and J lost 2, with 13 bases in between. The CDR3 region is CASSLGEEPTTDTQYF. The CDR3 DNA sequence: TGCGCCAGCAGCTTGGGGGAGGAACCGACCACAGATACGCAGTATTTT.

This chain uses TRBV14 with TRBJ2-6; the D gene is possibly TRBD2 (6 bases). In germline, CDR1 is SGHDN, CDR2 FVKESK. Trimming cost V 7 bases and J 0 bases, with 16 bases left between them. The CDR3 is 17 residues long. As DNA, the CDR3 is TGTGCCAGCACCCTGGGGGGATCGGTCTCTGGGGCCAACGTCCTGACTTTC. This translates into CASTLGGSVSGANVLTF.

This clone has just a few counts. The chain uses TRBV2 and TRBJ1-1, with D perhaps matching TRBD1 (5 bases). Trimming shortened V by 6 bases and J by 2 bases, and 19 bases separated the two germline ends. The CDR3 spans 16 residues. Germline-derived CDR1 and CDR2 are SNHLY and FYNNEI. The CDR3 bases are TGTGCCAGCAGCGACCCCCCGCGACAGCAAAACACTGAAGCTTTCTTT. Translation: CASSDPPRQQNTEAFF.

The chain is built from TRBV11-2 and TRBJ1-1, with TRBD1 matching 8 bases. This CDR3 has 17 amino acids. J lost 3 bases, V lost 5 bases, and 14 bases had no gene match. From germline, CDR1 is SGHAT and CDR2 FQNNGV. The CDR3 coding sequence is TGTGCCAGCAGCCTATACAGTCGACAGGGGAGAGACACTGAAGCTTTCTTT. Its translation: CASSLYSRQGRDTEAFF.

The J gene is TRBJ1-2, the V gene TRBV13, with a weak D call TRBD1 (5 bases). Germline V gives CDR1 PRHDT, CDR2 FYEKMQ (reference sequence). Trimming took off 2 bases at V and 3 bases at J, with 13 bases between the two ends. This CDR3 is 15 amino acids long. CDR3: CASSLRGSTDYGYTF. The DNA for the CDR3 is TGTGCCAGCAGCTTACGGGGGTCTACTGACTATGGCTACACCTTC.